This T cell receptor beta chain originates from a study of blood T cell repertoires in COVID-19. Germline V gene lookup returns CDR1 SQVTM and CDR2 ANQGSEA. J was trimmed by 8 bases and V by 0 bases; bases with no gene match: 8. This CDR3 comprises 14 residues. The repertoire was sequenced with immunoSEQ multiplex PCR; TCRdb's copy has only in-frame clones and lacks some. The table includes about 160,000 clones, around 85% detected once. The clonotype comes from a man in his fifties or sixties who had recovered from COVID-19. Sequencing was carried out using peripheral blood. The chain uses TRBV29-1 and TRBJ1-2, with 8 bases identical to TRBD1. The CDR3, as DNA: TGCAGCGTTGAAGATCTTATGACAGGGGCCGGCTACACCTTC. Amino acids: CSVEDLMTGAGYTF.